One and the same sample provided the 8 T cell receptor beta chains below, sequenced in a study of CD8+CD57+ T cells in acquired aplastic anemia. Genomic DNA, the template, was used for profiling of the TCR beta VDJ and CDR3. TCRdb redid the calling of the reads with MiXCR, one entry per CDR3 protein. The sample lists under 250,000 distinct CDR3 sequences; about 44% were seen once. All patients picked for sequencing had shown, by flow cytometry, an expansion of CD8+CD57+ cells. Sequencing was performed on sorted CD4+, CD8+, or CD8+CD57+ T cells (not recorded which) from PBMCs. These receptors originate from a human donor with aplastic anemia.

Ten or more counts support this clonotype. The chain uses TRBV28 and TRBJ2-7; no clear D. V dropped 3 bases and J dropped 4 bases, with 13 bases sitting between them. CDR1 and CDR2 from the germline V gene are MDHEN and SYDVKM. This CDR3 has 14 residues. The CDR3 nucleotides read TGTGCCAGCAGTTTGGGCCCACAGTCTTACGAGCAGTACTTC. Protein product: CASSLGPQSYEQYF.

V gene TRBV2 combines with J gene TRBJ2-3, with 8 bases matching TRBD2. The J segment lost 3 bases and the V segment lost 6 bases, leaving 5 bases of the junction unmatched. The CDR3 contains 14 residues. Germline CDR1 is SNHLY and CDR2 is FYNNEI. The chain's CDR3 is CASRHSGITDTQYF. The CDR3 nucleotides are TGTGCCAGCAGGCATAGCGGGATAACAGATACGCAGTATTTT.

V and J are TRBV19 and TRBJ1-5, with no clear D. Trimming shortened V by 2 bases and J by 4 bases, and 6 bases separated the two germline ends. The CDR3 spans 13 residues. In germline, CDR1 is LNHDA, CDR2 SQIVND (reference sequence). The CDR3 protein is CASSITWNQPQHF. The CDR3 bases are TGTGCCAGTAGTATAACATGGAATCAGCCCCAGCATTTT.

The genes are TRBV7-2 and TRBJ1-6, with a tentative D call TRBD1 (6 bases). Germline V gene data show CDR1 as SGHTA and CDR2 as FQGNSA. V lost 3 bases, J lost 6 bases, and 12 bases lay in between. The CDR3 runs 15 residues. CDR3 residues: CASSFDRWSNSPLHF. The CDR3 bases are TGTGCCAGCAGCTTCGACAGGTGGAGTAATTCACCCCTCCACTTT.

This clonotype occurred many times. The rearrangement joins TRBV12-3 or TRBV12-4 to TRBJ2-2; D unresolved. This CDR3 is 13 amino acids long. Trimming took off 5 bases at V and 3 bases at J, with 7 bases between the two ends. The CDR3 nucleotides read TGTGCCAGCAGTCCTCTTGACACCGGGGAGCTGTTTTTT. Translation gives CASSPLDTGELFF.

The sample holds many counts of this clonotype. This CDR3 reads CASSDWTGNYGYTF. The CDR3 coding sequence is TGTGCCAGCAGCGATTGGACAGGGAACTATGGCTACACCTTC. The chain joins TRBV9 to TRBJ1-2; 8 bases align to TRBD1. Germline V gives CDR1 SGDLS, CDR2 YYNGEE. With V trimmed by 3 bases and J by 2 bases, 3 bases remained unmatched. The CDR3 totals 14 residues.

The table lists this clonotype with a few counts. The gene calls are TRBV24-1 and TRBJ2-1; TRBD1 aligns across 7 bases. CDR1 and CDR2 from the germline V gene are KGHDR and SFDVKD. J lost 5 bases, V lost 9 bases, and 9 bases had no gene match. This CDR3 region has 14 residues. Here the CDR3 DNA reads TGTGCCACCGCCCCGGGACAGACAAACAATGAGCAGTTCTTC. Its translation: CATAPGQTNNEQFF.

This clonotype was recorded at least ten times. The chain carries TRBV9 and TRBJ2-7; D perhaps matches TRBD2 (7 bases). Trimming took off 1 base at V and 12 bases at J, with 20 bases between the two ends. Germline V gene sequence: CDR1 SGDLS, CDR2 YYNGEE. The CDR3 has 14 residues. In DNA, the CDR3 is TGTGCCAGCAGCGTAAGGAACGGGGGGCCTCAGCGGTACTTC. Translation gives CASSVRNGGPQRYF.